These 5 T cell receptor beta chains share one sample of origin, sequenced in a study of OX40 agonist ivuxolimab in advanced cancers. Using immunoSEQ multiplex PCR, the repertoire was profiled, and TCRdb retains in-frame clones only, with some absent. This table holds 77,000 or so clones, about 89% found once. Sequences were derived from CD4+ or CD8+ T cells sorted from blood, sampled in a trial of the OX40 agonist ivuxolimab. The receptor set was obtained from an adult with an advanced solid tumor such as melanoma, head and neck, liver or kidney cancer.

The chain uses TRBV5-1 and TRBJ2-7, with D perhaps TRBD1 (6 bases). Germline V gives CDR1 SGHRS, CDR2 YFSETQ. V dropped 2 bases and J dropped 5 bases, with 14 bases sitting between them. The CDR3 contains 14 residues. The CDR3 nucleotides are TGCGCCAGCAGCTTCTTGGACAGTTACAACGAGCAGTACTTC. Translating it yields CASSFLDSYNEQYF.

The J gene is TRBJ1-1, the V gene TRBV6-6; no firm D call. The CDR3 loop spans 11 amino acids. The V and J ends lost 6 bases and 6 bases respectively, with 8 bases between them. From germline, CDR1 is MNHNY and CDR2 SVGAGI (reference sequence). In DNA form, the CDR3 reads TGTGCCAGCAGCCGCTTTGCTGAAGCTTTCTTT. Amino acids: CASSRFAEAFF.

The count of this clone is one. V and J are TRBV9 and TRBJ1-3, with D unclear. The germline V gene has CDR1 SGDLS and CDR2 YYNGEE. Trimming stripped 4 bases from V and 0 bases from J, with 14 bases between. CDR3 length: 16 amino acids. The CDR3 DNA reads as TGTGCCAGCAGCCCTGCAGAGAGAAGCTCTGGAAACACCATATATTTT. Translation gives CASSPAERSSGNTIYF.

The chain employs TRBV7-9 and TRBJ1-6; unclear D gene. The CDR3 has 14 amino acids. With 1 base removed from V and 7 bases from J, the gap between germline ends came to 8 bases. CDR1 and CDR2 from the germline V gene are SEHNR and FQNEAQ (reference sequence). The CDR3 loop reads CASSLEGANSPLHF. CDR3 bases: TGTGCCAGCAGCTTAGAGGGAGCCAATTCACCCCTCCACTTT.

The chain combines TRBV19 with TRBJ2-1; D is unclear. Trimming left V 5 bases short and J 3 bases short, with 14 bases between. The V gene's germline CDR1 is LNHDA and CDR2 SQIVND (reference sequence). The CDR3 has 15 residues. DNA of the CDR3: TGTGCCAGTAGTTGGCCCCCACCGAGCTACAATGAGCAGTTCTTC. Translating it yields CASSWPPPSYNEQFF.